This T cell receptor beta chain derives from a study of CD8 T cells in Susac syndrome. The CDR3 extends over 15 amino acids. From germline, CDR1 is KGHSH and CDR2 LQKENI. The V end lost 7 bases, the J end lost 2 bases, and 16 bases lay between the germline ends. A quantity of about 0.5 to 1 ug RNA underwent reverse transcription using random hexamers. TCRdb redid the calling of the immunoSEQ multiplex PCR reads with MiXCR, one entry per CDR3 protein. The repertoire consists of about 180,000 distinct CDR3 sequences, with approximately 96% occurring once and the leading ten covering 0.093%. J is TRBJ2-3 and V is TRBV18; D is undetermined. The clonotype originates from a human donor with multiple sclerosis. The sequenced sample consisted of CD4+ T cells from PBMCs. CDR3 loop: CASFPQPPPTDTQYF. The DNA of the CDR3 is TGTGCCAGCTTTCCGCAGCCCCCACCCACAGATACGCAGTATTTT.